Listed below are T cell receptor beta chains from one sample, sequenced in a study of metastatic and nonmetastatic thyroid tumors. TCRdb reprocessed the PCR reads using MiXCR. The table shows about 22,000 clones, with around 40% occurring only once. The sequencing sample was made of blood. The receptors were sampled from a male donor with papillary thyroid cancer or a benign thyroid nodule (not recorded which). Some clones in this sample may be carry-over from other donors' samples. CDR3s include the opening cysteine and the closing phenylalanine or tryptophan.

TRBV5-1 | 15 | CASSLQGADNEKLFF
TRBV25-1 | 15 | CASSDNRALQETQYF
TRBV6-4 | 15 | CASSDGTSGDNEQFF
TRBV6-1 | 14 | CASGPLGTNEKLFF
TRBV11-2 | 14 | CASSLRGLDYEQYF
TRBV5-1 | 14 | CASSLAGDQETQYF
TRBV11-2 | 17 | CASSLGKRGLAGVSPFF
TRBV7-6 | 15 | CASSLGTSGNNEQFF
TRBV6-1 | 15 | CASSDTGRANEKLFF
TRBV20-1 | 11 | CSARVNGEAFF
TRBV7-9 | 16 | CASSFPRQGDRDTQYF
TRBV5-1 | 14 | CASSLLMNTGELFF
TRBV4-2 | 15 | CASSQVRTGSNEQYF
TRBV7-7 | 15 | CASSLLPTSTDTQYF
TRBV4-3 | 15 | CASSQDWADNQPQHF
TRBV6-2/TRBV6-3 | 17 | CASSYSTLRGGFYGYTF
TRBV7-6 | 15 | CASSLSSPSTDTQYF
TRBV9 | 14 | CASSVAGSSSEQYF
TRBV20-1 | 15 | CSARRFPGQTYEQYF
TRBV2 | 14 | CASRTGTSDHEQFF
TRBV20-1 | 15 | CSARPRRGPGNTIYF
TRBV7-2 | 15 | CASSPWTSGRREQYF